The entry below gives a single T cell receptor beta chain sequence along with its context. Its antigen is undetermined. This CDR3 is built from 15 residues. Trimming took off 6 bases at V and 0 bases at J, with 12 bases between the two ends. CDR1 MNHNS and CDR2 SASEGT come from the germline V gene. The sample belongs to a study of radiotherapy plus CTLA-4 blockade in lung cancer. Study in general: Disease control was seen in 30% to 35% of patients, objective responses in 18%. Study-wide results and caveats: Once radiotherapy plus ipilimumab had been given, TCR clones derived from tumor expanded in blood.

Profiled with immunoSEQ multiplex PCR; TCRdb holds only in-frame clones, not every one. There are 90,000 to 100,000 clones in the sample; about 70% occur only once, and around 3% lies in the top ten. The chain combines TRBV6-1 with TRBJ2-1; D uncertain. The TCR sequence derives from a human donor with non-small cell lung cancer who had a partial response to radiotherapy plus ipilimumab. Some clones in this sample may be carry-over from other donors' samples. Sequencing used peripheral blood, obtained from a patient treated with radiotherapy plus ipilimumab. The CDR3 DNA reads as TGTGCCAGCAGACAGTATTTCCTCTCCTACAATGAGCAGTTCTTC. Amino acid sequence: CASRQYFLSYNEQFF.